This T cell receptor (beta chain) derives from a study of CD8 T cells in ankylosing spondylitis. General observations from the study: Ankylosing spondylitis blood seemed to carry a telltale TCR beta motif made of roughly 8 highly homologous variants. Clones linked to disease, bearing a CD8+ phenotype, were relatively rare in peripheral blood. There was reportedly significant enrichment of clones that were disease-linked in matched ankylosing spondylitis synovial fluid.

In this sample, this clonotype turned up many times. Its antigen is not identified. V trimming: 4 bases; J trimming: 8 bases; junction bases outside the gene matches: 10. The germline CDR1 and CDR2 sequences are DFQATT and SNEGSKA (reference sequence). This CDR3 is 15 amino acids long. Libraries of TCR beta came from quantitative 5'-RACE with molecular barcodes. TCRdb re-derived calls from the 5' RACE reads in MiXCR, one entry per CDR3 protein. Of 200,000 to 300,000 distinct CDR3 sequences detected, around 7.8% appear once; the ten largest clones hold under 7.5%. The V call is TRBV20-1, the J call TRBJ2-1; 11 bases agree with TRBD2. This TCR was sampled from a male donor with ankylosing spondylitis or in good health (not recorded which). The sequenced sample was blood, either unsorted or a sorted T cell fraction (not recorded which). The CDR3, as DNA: TGCAGTGCTATTTTCACTAGCGGGAGTACGTATGAGCAGTTCTTC. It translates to CSAIFTSGSTYEQFF.